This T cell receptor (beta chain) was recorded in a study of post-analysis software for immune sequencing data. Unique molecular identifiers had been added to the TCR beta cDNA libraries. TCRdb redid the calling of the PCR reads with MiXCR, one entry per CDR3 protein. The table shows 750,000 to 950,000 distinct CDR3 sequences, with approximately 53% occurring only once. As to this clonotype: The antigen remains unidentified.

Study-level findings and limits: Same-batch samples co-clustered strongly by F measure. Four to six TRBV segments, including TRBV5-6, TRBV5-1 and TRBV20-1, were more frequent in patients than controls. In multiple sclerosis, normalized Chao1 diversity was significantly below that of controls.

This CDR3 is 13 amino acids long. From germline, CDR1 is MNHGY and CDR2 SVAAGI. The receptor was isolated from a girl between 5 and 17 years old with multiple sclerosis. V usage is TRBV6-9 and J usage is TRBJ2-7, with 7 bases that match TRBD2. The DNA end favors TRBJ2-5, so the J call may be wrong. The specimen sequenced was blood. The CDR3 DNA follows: TGTGCCAGCCCCAGCGGGATCTTAGAGACCCAGTACTTC. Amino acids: CASPSGILETQYF.